This TCR beta chain was captured in a study of T cell responses to AZD1222 COVID-19 vaccine. On this clone itself: Its antigen is not known.

The CDR3 runs 15 residues. V was pared by 5 bases and J by 6 bases, with 9 bases of the junction left unmatched. Germline assignment: CDR1 SGHTA and CDR2 FQGTGA. Findings of the study overall: Scientists sampled the repertoires only once the peak T cell response had passed. An increase in Spike-specific TCR breadth and depth was observed after two AZD1222 doses. Along spike, vaccine-associated CD4 TCRs were found throughout, with dominance at 160-218 and 743-854. The reported proportion of spike-specific TCRs targeting unmutated variant regions was nearly half.

The table came from immunoSEQ multiplex PCR; TCRdb's copy has only in-frame clones and leaves some out. This sample carries roughly 40,000 clones, roughly 88% of them seen once, and the ten largest clones take 25%. The V call is TRBV7-3, the J call TRBJ2-2; 7 bases are shared with TRBD1. The TCR sequence derives from an adult who received the AZD1222 COVID-19 vaccine. Sequencing was performed on peripheral blood, taken 28 days after the second AZD1222 dose. The CDR3 sequence: CASSQMGRGSGELFF. In DNA, the CDR3 is TGTGCCAGCAGCCAGATGGGCAGGGGGTCCGGGGAGCTGTTTTTT.